The 21 T cell receptor beta chains below were found in one sample sequenced in a study of T cell responses to AZD1222 COVID-19 vaccine. Sequencing used immunoSEQ multiplex PCR; TCRdb keeps in-frame clones, though not all of them. This table holds some 56,000 clones, roughly 87% found once. The source material was peripheral blood, sampled 28 days after the second AZD1222 dose. The receptors shown here come from an adult who received the AZD1222 COVID-19 vaccine.

J is TRBJ2-2 and V is TRBV10-1; a weak D match, TRBD1 (6 bases). CDR1 is WNHNN, CDR2 SYGVQD, per germline (reference sequence). CDR3 size: 15 residues. Trimming shortened V by 2 bases and J by 3 bases, and 10 bases separated the two germline ends. The DNA of the CDR3 is TGCGCCAGCAGTGAGGGGGGCGCCTACACCGGGGAGCTGTTTTTT. It encodes CASSEGGAYTGELFF.

J is TRBJ2-3 and V is TRBV4-2; 10 bases align to TRBD2. CDR1 and CDR2 from the germline V gene are LGHNA and YNFKEQ. After removal of 1 base from V and 1 base from J, the junction contained 5 bases not matched to a gene. There are 17 residues in the CDR3. The DNA for the CDR3 is TGTGCCAGCAGCCAAGTTCCTAGCGGGGGTGGCACAGATACGCAGTATTTT. Protein: CASSQVPSGGGTDTQYF.

The chain employs TRBV5-8 and TRBJ1-3; 8 bases fit TRBD1. CDR3 length: 13 amino acids. J gave up 4 bases and V 5 bases, and 2 bases lay outside the gene matches. Germline CDR1 SGHTS, CDR2 YDEGEE. In nucleotides, the CDR3 is TGTGCCAGCAGGAGGACAGGGGGAAACACCATATATTTT. Protein product: CASRRTGGNTIYF.

The CDR3: CASSESVNQPQHF. DNA of the CDR3: TGTGCCAGCAGTGAATCAGTGAATCAGCCCCAGCATTTT. This chain uses TRBV25-1 with TRBJ1-5; D gene uncertain. Germline V gene lookup returns CDR1 MGHDK and CDR2 SYGVNS. This CDR3 is built from 13 residues. The V end was cut by 1 base, the J end by 4 bases, with 5 bases between.

This chain joins TRBV19 and TRBJ2-1; 12 bases align to TRBD1. The V gene's germline CDR1 is LNHDA and CDR2 SQIVND (reference sequence). The CDR3 runs to 13 residues. The ends lost 10 bases at V and 8 bases at J; junction bases unmatched: 6. The CDR3 region has the DNA TGTGCCACCGGGACAGGGGGCAGCGATGAGCAGTTCTTC. This translates into CATGTGGSDEQFF.

The J gene is TRBJ1-4, the V gene TRBV3-1 (or the pseudogene TRBV3-2), with D possibly being TRBD1 (5 bases). Germline V lookup: CDR1 LGHDT, CDR2 YNNKEL (reference sequence). Trimming shortened V by 0 bases and J by 16 bases, and 15 bases separated the two germline ends. The CDR3 has 13 residues. The CDR3: CASSQESFGARFF. For the CDR3, the DNA is TGTGCCAGCAGCCAAGAAAGTTTTGGGGCCCGGTTTTTT.

This rearrangement joins TRBV3-1 (or the pseudogene TRBV3-2) to TRBJ1-1, with a tentative D call TRBD1 (6 bases). Germline V gene data show CDR1 as LGHDT and CDR2 as YNNKEL (reference sequence). This CDR3 contains 14 residues. Trimming took 2 bases from V and 0 from J, leaving 7 bases between them. The CDR3 sequence is CASSQRQVNTEAFF. The DNA for the CDR3 is TGTGCCAGCAGCCAAAGACAGGTGAACACTGAAGCTTTCTTT.

The rearrangement joins TRBV14 to TRBJ2-2, with TRBD1 matching over 9 bases. The CDR3 length is 17 residues. Germline V gene sequence: CDR1 SGHDN, CDR2 FVKESK. Unmatched junction bases numbered 13, after V lost 4 bases and J lost 7 bases. CDR3 amino acids: CASSPGQGSFPDGELFF. For the CDR3, the DNA is TGTGCCAGCAGCCCGGGACAGGGTTCGTTCCCGGACGGGGAGCTGTTTTTT.

The genes are TRBV4-3 and TRBJ1-2; D gene ambiguous. V lost 3 bases and J lost 2, with 13 bases in between. Germline V gives CDR1 LGHNA, CDR2 YSLEER. The CDR3 contains 15 residues. The DNA for the CDR3 is TGCGCCAGCAGCCAGCAACAACAGAGAAACTATGGCTACACCTTC. Translated, it gives CASSQQQQRNYGYTF.

The chain combines TRBV7-3 with TRBJ2-1; a weak D match, TRBD2 (5 bases). This CDR3 has 14 residues. Germline V lookup: CDR1 SGHTA, CDR2 FQGTGA. With 4 bases removed from V and 8 bases from J, the gap between germline ends came to 15 bases. The CDR3 sequence is CASSYLPTGDEQFF. For the CDR3, the DNA is TGTGCCAGCAGCTACCTTCCGACCGGGGATGAGCAGTTCTTC.

The V and J genes are TRBV5-4 and TRBJ2-3; a weak D match, TRBD2 (6 bases). Trimming cost V 0 bases and J 5 bases, with 13 bases left between them. The germline CDR1 and CDR2 sequences are SGHNT and YYREEE (reference sequence). CDR3 length: 15 residues. CDR3 DNA: TGTGCCAGCAGCTTGGCTCCTAGCGTTGTAGATACGCAGTATTTT. It specifies CASSLAPSVVDTQYF.

The J gene is TRBJ2-2, the V gene TRBV11-2; TRBD2 matches 8 bases. The germline V gene has CDR1 SGHAT and CDR2 FQNNGV. The CDR3 extends over 14 amino acids. V lost 5 bases to trimming and J lost 7 bases; unmatched junction nucleotides: 6. CDR3 sequence reads: CASSPRGGFGELFF. CDR3 nucleotides: TGTGCCAGCAGCCCGCGCGGGGGGTTCGGGGAGCTGTTTTTT.

The CDR3: CASSPRLISGYGYTF. For the CDR3, the DNA is TGCGCCAGCAGCCCGCGACTGATTTCCGGCTATGGCTACACCTTC. The chain combines TRBV5-1 with TRBJ1-2; D is unresolved. Per germline, CDR1 SGHRS and CDR2 YFSETQ. The CDR3 is 15 residues long. Trimming shortened V by 4 bases and J by 4 bases, and 17 bases separated the two germline ends.

The chain uses TRBV15 and TRBJ2-3, with 7 bases identical to TRBD1. The CDR3 has 19 residues. CDR1 and CDR2 (germline): LNHNV, YYDKDF (reference sequence). Trimming at V came to 3 bases and at J to 4 bases, leaving 19 bases not matched to a gene. The CDR3 is CATSRSHRGGRGMSDTQYF. The DNA for the CDR3 is TGTGCCACCAGCAGGTCTCACAGAGGGGGCAGGGGGATGTCAGATACGCAGTATTTT.

The chain uses TRBV9 and TRBJ1-2; weak D call: TRBD1 (5 bases). The CDR3 loop spans 16 amino acids. Germline V gene lookup returns CDR1 SGDLS and CDR2 YYNGEE. V lost 0 bases and J lost 3, with 15 bases in between. The CDR3 protein is CASSVGLSGPYYGYTF. In DNA, the CDR3 is TGTGCCAGCAGCGTAGGTCTTTCGGGGCCCTACTATGGCTACACCTTC.

This sequence joins TRBV29-1 and TRBJ2-4; no clear D gene. This CDR3 contains 13 residues. Germline V CDR1 and CDR2: SQVTM, ANQGSEA. Trimming removed 1 base from V and 2 bases from J, with 6 bases in between. In DNA, the CDR3 is TGCAGCGTTGAAGGGAATTCCAAAAACATTCAGTACTTC. It specifies CSVEGNSKNIQYF. The complete variable domain, with remaining parts taken from reference TRBV29-1 and TRBJ2-4, reads SAVISQKPSRDICQRGTSLTIQCQVDSQVTMMFWYRQQPGQSLTLIATANQGSEATYESGFVIDKFPISRPNLTFSTLTVSNMSPEDSSIYLCSVEGNSKNIQYFGAGTRLSVL.

J is TRBJ1-5 and V is TRBV2; no clear D. The germline V gene encodes CDR1 SNHLY and CDR2 FYNNEI. The CDR3 has 15 amino acids. V was cut by 7 bases and J by 0 bases, with 13 bases left in between. The CDR3 nucleotides are TGTGCCAGCAAGGGTTCGGGATATAGCAATCAGCCCCAGCATTTT. It yields the protein CASKGSGYSNQPQHF.

V gene TRBV3-1 (or the pseudogene TRBV3-2) combines with J gene TRBJ2-5; 10 nucleotides match TRBD2. Germline V gene data show CDR1 as LGHDT and CDR2 as YNNKEL (reference sequence). J lost 2 bases, V lost 4 bases, and 10 bases had no gene match. The CDR3 is 17 amino acids. Here the CDR3 reads CASSLQASGSGQETQYF. CDR3 DNA: TGTGCCAGCAGCCTTCAAGCTAGCGGGAGCGGGCAAGAGACCCAGTACTTC.

The genes are TRBV24-1 and TRBJ2-7; TRBD1 aligns across 7 bases. Losses at the gene ends were 2 bases for V and 2 bases for J; bases not matched to a gene: 5. This CDR3 is 15 amino acids long. The V gene's germline CDR1 is KGHDR and CDR2 SFDVKD. The CDR3 DNA follows: TGTGCCACCAGTGATTGGGGTCAGGGGGCCTACGAGCAGTACTTC. This encodes CATSDWGQGAYEQYF.

A single count supports this clone. The chain employs TRBV6-5 and TRBJ1-1; D not resolved. CDR3 length: 11 amino acids. The germline V gene encodes CDR1 MNHEY and CDR2 SVGAGI. Trimming pared 7 bases from V and 11 bases from J, leaving 14 bases between. The DNA for the CDR3 is TGTGCCAGCACCTCCGGCCCAGAGGCTTTCTTT. Translating gives CASTSGPEAFF.

The chain employs TRBV7-2 and TRBJ2-4; the match to TRBD2 covers 9 bases. CDR1 and CDR2 (germline): SGHTA, FQGNSA. V trimming: 5 bases; J trimming: 6 bases; junction bases outside the gene matches: 11. CDR3 size: 16 residues. CDR3 loop: CASSGGIAGVRNIQYF. CDR3 in DNA: TGTGCCAGCAGCGGGGGGATAGCGGGAGTACGAAACATTCAGTACTTC. Full variable domain (remainder filled in from reference TRBV7-2 and TRBJ2-4): GAGVSQSPSNKVTEKGKDVELRCDPISGHTALYWYRQSLGQGLEFLIYFQGNSAPDKSGLPSDRFSAERTGGSVSTLTIQRTQQEDSAVYLCASSGGIAGVRNIQYFGAGTRLSVL.